This entry concerns a single T cell receptor (beta chain). The entry originates in a study of technical replicates of blood from a few donors. TCRdb's table, derived via immunoSEQ multiplex PCR, lists solely in-frame clones and lacks some. The sample lists around 70,000 clones; 93% were seen once. With 4 bases removed from V and 0 bases from J, the gap between germline ends came to 8 bases. Germline CDR1 is LGHNA and CDR2 is YNFKEQ. This CDR3 is 14 amino acids long. V is TRBV4-2 and J is TRBJ2-3; D is uncertain. The receptor was derived from a human donor in good health. Sequences were obtained from T cells isolated from PBMCs. The CDR3 DNA follows: TGTGCCAGCAGCCGGCCTCCTAGCACAGATACGCAGTATTTT. Encoded protein: CASSRPPSTDTQYF.